This is a list of T cell receptor beta chains from one sample in a study of T-cell reconstitution after alpha-beta-depleted transplantation in children. TCRdb passed the PCR reads through MiXCR, listing each CDR3 protein once. The repertoire consists of about 210,000 distinct CDR3 sequences, with around a sixth occurring once and the leading ten covering roughly two fifths. Specimen: PBMCs, mostly from graft donor cells, collected 360 days after TCRalphabeta/CD19-depleted stem cell transplant. The receptors derive from a male patient under 10 years old who had a stem cell transplant for acute lymphoblastic leukemia, so the T cells may come from the graft donor. The CDR3 runs from the conserved cysteine through the conserved F or W. Each record gives: V gene, D gene, clone size, J gene, CDR3 DNA, CDR3 protein. The D gene is left open where the match is weak. Clone size is not always given. Where it is, it says once, few, many or a class for expanded clones.

V gene: TRBV3-1; D gene: .; clone size: few; J gene: TRBJ1-2; CDR3 DNA: TGTGCCAGCAGCCAAGGCCGGGGGGCGGGAGGCTACACCTTC; CDR3 protein: CASSQGRGAGGYTF
V gene: TRBV5-1; D gene: .; clone size: .; J gene: TRBJ1-1; CDR3 DNA: TGCGCCAGCAGCTTGTGGGAGTCAGGGACTGAAGCTTTCTTT; CDR3 protein: CASSLWESGTEAFF
V gene: TRBV18; D gene: .; clone size: few; J gene: TRBJ2-1; CDR3 DNA: TGTGCCAGCTCACCGGACTATGAGCAGTTCTTC; CDR3 protein: CASSPDYEQFF
V gene: TRBV28; D gene: TRBD1; clone size: few; J gene: TRBJ1-2; CDR3 DNA: TGTGCCAGCAGTTTTCCGGACAGGGTAGACTATGGCTACACCTTC; CDR3 protein: CASSFPDRVDYGYTF
V gene: TRBV25-1; D gene: .; clone size: .; J gene: TRBJ2-4; CDR3 DNA: TGTGCCAGCAGTGAACCGGCCAAAAACATTCAGTACTTC; CDR3 protein: CASSEPAKNIQYF
V gene: TRBV3-1; D gene: .; clone size: few; J gene: TRBJ1-2; CDR3 DNA: TGTGCCAGCAGCCAAGTCACAGCTCACTATGGCTACACCTTC; CDR3 protein: CASSQVTAHYGYTF
V gene: TRBV11-2; D gene: .; clone size: .; J gene: TRBJ2-3; CDR3 DNA: TGTGCCAGCAGCCTCCCCCGACAGGGCGGGAGACCTAGCACAGATACGCAGTATTTT; CDR3 protein: CASSLPRQGGRPSTDTQYF
V gene: TRBV29-1; D gene: .; clone size: .; J gene: TRBJ2-7; CDR3 DNA: TGCAGCGTTGAGGGCATTGGGGGCTACGAGCAGTACTTC; CDR3 protein: CSVEGIGGYEQYF
V gene: TRBV29-1; D gene: .; clone size: .; J gene: TRBJ1-1; CDR3 DNA: TGCAGCGTTGATGGCATGAACACTGAAGCTTTCTTT; CDR3 protein: CSVDGMNTEAFF
V gene: TRBV5-6; D gene: TRBD2; clone size: many; J gene: TRBJ2-1; CDR3 DNA: TGTGCCAGTAAGGTAGCGGGAGTTCCCCATTACAATGAGCAGTTCTTC; CDR3 protein: CASKVAGVPHYNEQFF
V gene: TRBV20-1; D gene: .; clone size: few; J gene: TRBJ2-7; CDR3 DNA: TGCAGTGCCTCTGACAGCCAGGGCTACGAGCAGTACTTC; CDR3 protein: CSASDSQGYEQYF
V gene: TRBV6-5; D gene: .; clone size: .; J gene: TRBJ1-2; CDR3 DNA: TGTGCCAGCAGTTACTCAAACACCCGGGGAGCTAACTATGGCTACACCTTC; CDR3 protein: CASSYSNTRGANYGYTF
V gene: TRBV4-1; D gene: .; clone size: few; J gene: TRBJ2-6; CDR3 DNA: TGCGCCAGCAGCCATCGGGGCTCTGGGGCCAACGTCCTGACTTTC; CDR3 protein: CASSHRGSGANVLTF
V gene: TRBV3-1; D gene: TRBD2; clone size: .; J gene: TRBJ2-3; CDR3 DNA: TGTGCCAGCAGCCCCCGACTAGCGGGGGGGCCTAGCACAGATACGCAGTATTTT; CDR3 protein: CASSPRLAGGPSTDTQYF
V gene: TRBV20-1; D gene: .; clone size: .; J gene: TRBJ1-1; CDR3 DNA: TGCAGTGCTAGAGGGACGGAGAACACTGAAGCTTTCTTT; CDR3 protein: CSARGTENTEAFF
V gene: TRBV6-1; D gene: .; clone size: .; J gene: TRBJ1-1; CDR3 DNA: TGTGCCAGCAGTGAAATGTGGGGGCCCGACACTGAAGCTTTCTTT; CDR3 protein: CASSEMWGPDTEAFF